This entry lists 29 T cell receptor beta chains sequenced from one sample in a study of shared clonotypes between healthy human individuals. Clones were read by immunoSEQ multiplex PCR, and TCRdb kept only the in-frame ones, dropping some. This table has 2 million to 2.5 million clones, 80% to 95% appearing once. Sequencing input: naive CD4+ T cells from PBMCs. Subset of the sample: CD45RA+ positively selected. Receptors originate from a man aged 18 to 35 in good health. Some clones in this sample may be carry-over from other donors' samples.

This clone showed up just once. This chain joins TRBV5-4 and TRBJ2-7; 8 bases map to TRBD2. The CDR3 contains 16 residues. V dropped 0 bases and J dropped 2; count of bases not matched to a gene: 7. Germline-derived CDR1 and CDR2 are SGHNT and YYREEE (reference sequence). CDR3 in amino acids: CASSLAAGERTYEQYF. The DNA for the CDR3 is TGTGCCAGCAGCTTGGCAGCGGGGGAGCGTACCTACGAGCAGTACTTC.

This chain uses TRBV5-1 with TRBJ1-5; D might be TRBD1 (6 bases). V lost 0 bases and J 5 bases, leaving 12 bases between the germline ends. In germline, CDR1 is SGHRS, CDR2 YFSETQ. The CDR3 covers 15 residues. This chain's CDR3 is CASSLEGDTYQPQHF. CDR3 DNA: TGCGCCAGCAGCTTGGAGGGGGATACTTATCAGCCCCAGCATTTT.

The CDR3 nucleotides read TGCGCCAGCACACAGGGAGAGGGCACTGAAGCTTTCTTT. Amino acid sequence: CASTQGEGTEAFF. The chain uses TRBV5-1 and TRBJ1-1; TRBD1 is a possible D gene (6 bases). The CDR3 consists of 13 residues. V was cut by 6 bases and J by 4 bases, with 13 bases left in between. Germline values: CDR1 SGHRS, CDR2 YFSETQ.

The genes are TRBV6-1 and TRBJ2-7; D not resolved. This CDR3 is built from 12 residues. Trimming shortened V by 1 base and J by 2 bases, and 3 bases separated the two germline ends. The germline V gene has CDR1 MNHNS and CDR2 SASEGT. DNA of the CDR3: TGTGCCAGCAGTGAAGATGCCTACGAGCAGTACTTC. This translates into CASSEDAYEQYF.

The genes are TRBV11-2 and TRBJ1-4, with D uncertain. Trimming removed 0 bases from V and 8 bases from J, with 13 bases in between. CDR1 and CDR2 (germline): SGHAT, FQNNGV. The CDR3 length is 15 residues. CDR3 in amino acids: CASSLDIRKGEKLFF. For the CDR3, the DNA is TGTGCCAGCAGCTTAGATATCCGGAAGGGCGAAAAACTGTTTTTT.

This clone was seen once. This chain joins TRBV7-2 and TRBJ2-7; possible D gene TRBD2, 6 bases. Germline V CDR1 and CDR2: SGHTA, FQGNSA. V lost 5 bases and J 6 bases, leaving 23 bases between the germline ends. The CDR3 consists of 16 residues. The CDR3 loop is CASSPPLAGKIREQYF. DNA of the CDR3: TGTGCCAGCAGCCCCCCCCTCGCGGGAAAAATACGCGAGCAGTACTTC.

The chain joins TRBV5-1 to TRBJ1-2, with D tentatively TRBD1 (5 bases). The germline CDR1 and CDR2 sequences are SGHRS and YFSETQ. The V gene lost 4 bases and the J gene lost 4 bases, with 20 bases spanning the gap. This CDR3 spans 16 amino acids. This chain's CDR3 is CASSPIEGATLYGYTF. In DNA, the CDR3 is TGCGCCAGCAGCCCGATAGAAGGGGCGACTCTCTATGGCTACACCTTC.

CDR3 sequence (DNA): TGTGCCATGCGACAGGGGGCGAGCACAGATACGCAGTATTTT. This translates into CAMRQGASTDTQYF. This sequence joins TRBV10-3 and TRBJ2-3; TRBD1 matches at 10 bases. After removal of 9 bases from V and 0 bases from J, the junction contained 3 bases not matched to a gene. Germline values: CDR1 ENHRY, CDR2 SYGVKD. This CDR3 region has 14 residues.

The chain combines TRBV7-3 with TRBJ1-1, with D perhaps TRBD1 (6 bases). CDR1 is SGHTA, CDR2 FQGTGA, per germline. V was clipped by 2 bases and J by 3 bases, with 13 bases between them. This CDR3 contains 15 residues. CDR3 in amino acids: CASSLYPGEDTEAFF. The CDR3 region has the DNA TGTGCCAGCAGCTTATATCCAGGGGAGGACACTGAAGCTTTCTTT.

This clone turned up a few times. This likely comes from a read error, as the CDR3 has no conserved phenylalanine or tryptophan at its end. No DNA is shown, since the ends of the CDR3 on it are uncertain; the CDR3 is the one TCRdb lists. This chain joins TRBV27 and TRBJ2-7. The CDR3 region is 11 residues in length, termini included. Per the germline V gene, CDR1 is MNHEY and CDR2 is SMNVEV (reference sequence). CDR3 residues: CARLKPSRWEL.

This clone was observed a single time. The V gene is TRBV27, the J gene TRBJ2-4; 7 nucleotides match TRBD1. The CDR3 runs 15 residues. The germline CDR1 and CDR2 sequences are MNHEY and SMNVEV (reference sequence). V was clipped by 4 bases and J by 6 bases; unmatched bases: 9. CDR3 sequence: CASSSRQGRVNIQYF. The CDR3 coding sequence is TGTGCCAGCAGTTCCAGACAGGGAAGGGTAAACATTCAGTACTTC.

This chain links TRBV18 with TRBJ2-1; TRBD2 is a possible D gene (6 bases). The CDR3 has 17 amino acids. The ends were cut back, 0 bases at V and 2 bases at J, with 14 bases in the middle. From germline, CDR1 is KGHSH and CDR2 LQKENI. In DNA, the CDR3 is TGTGCCAGCTCACCACCCTTCGGCGGGAACCCCTACAATGAGCAGTTCTTC. Translated, it gives CASSPPFGGNPYNEQFF.

The table lists this clone with a count of one. The rearrangement links TRBV5-1 to TRBJ2-3; D possibly corresponds to TRBD2 (6 bases). With 0 bases removed from V and 1 base from J, the gap between germline ends came to 12 bases. Germline V CDR1 and CDR2: SGHRS, YFSETQ. There are 16 residues in the CDR3. CDR3 coding DNA: TGCGCCAGCAGCTTGGCCGGGGGTGGTGGCACAGATACGCAGTATTTT. Translation gives CASSLAGGGGTDTQYF.

The chain joins TRBV7-7 to TRBJ2-6; D gene ambiguous. V lost 1 base to trimming and J lost 1 base, with 8 bases between them. CDR1 SSHAT and CDR2 FNYEAQ come from the germline V gene (reference sequence). This CDR3 comprises 16 residues. The CDR3 nucleotides are TGTGCCAGCAGCTTAGGCCCTATATCTGGGGCCAACGTCCTGACTTTC. It codes for CASSLGPISGANVLTF.

This chain joins TRBV7-3 and TRBJ1-1; D is perhaps TRBD1 (5 bases). The germline gives CDR1 SGHTA, CDR2 FQGTGA. Between the trimmed V and J ends, which lost 2 bases and 5 bases, there was a span of 15 bases. The CDR3 sequence is 15 residues long. The CDR3 region has the DNA TGTGCCAGCAGCTTAGGAGACAGCCCGGGGACTGAAGCTTTCTTT. This gives the protein CASSLGDSPGTEAFF.

V gene TRBV29-1 combines with J gene TRBJ1-4; D remains unclear. Trimming cost V 4 bases and J 8 bases, with 8 bases left between them. The CDR3 sequence is 11 residues long. Germline V gene lookup returns CDR1 SQVTM and CDR2 ANQGSEA. CDR3 in amino acids: CSVVWEEKLFF. DNA of the CDR3: TGCAGCGTTGTTTGGGAGGAAAAACTGTTTTTT.

The chain is built from TRBV4-1 and TRBJ2-5, with D perhaps matching TRBD2 (5 bases). This CDR3 is 14 amino acids long. Germline V gene data show CDR1 as MGHRA and CDR2 as YSYEKL. V gave up 4 bases and J gave up 4 bases, with 13 bases separating them. In DNA, the CDR3 is TGCGCCAGCAGCCGGGAGAGTGCGCGAGAGACCCAGTACTTC. Translation: CASSRESARETQYF.

The chain combines TRBV7-8 with TRBJ2-3; 9 bases are shared with TRBD2. V lost 1 base to trimming and J lost 6 bases; unmatched junction nucleotides: 8. Germline values: CDR1 SGHVS, CDR2 FQNEAQ. The CDR3 has 16 amino acids. The CDR3 nucleotides read TGTGCCAGCAGCTTAGATACAGGGGCGGGGGGGGATACGCAGTATTTT. Protein sequence: CASSLDTGAGGDTQYF.

V is TRBV18 and J is TRBJ2-1, with D possibly being TRBD1 or TRBD2 (5 bases each). The germline CDR1 and CDR2 sequences are KGHSH and LQKENI. This CDR3 has 16 amino acids. The V gene lost 3 bases and the J gene lost 6 bases, with 18 bases spanning the gap. CDR3 residues: CASSPGASTRTNEQFF. The DNA of the CDR3 is TGTGCCAGCTCACCCGGGGCCTCGACCAGGACCAATGAGCAGTTCTTC.

This clone appeared a single time. The gene calls are TRBV7-3 and TRBJ2-2; a weak D match, TRBD1 (7 bases). Trimming shortened V by 2 bases and J by 3 bases, and 10 bases separated the two germline ends. The CDR3 contains 15 residues. Looked up from germline, CDR1 is SGHTA and CDR2 is FQGTGA. The CDR3 DNA reads as TGTGCCAGCAGCTTATCCAGGGGGGACACCGGGGAGCTGTTTTTT. Amino acids: CASSLSRGDTGELFF.

This chain links TRBV18 with TRBJ2-3; unclear D gene. The CDR3 runs 14 residues. Trimming took 3 bases from V and 2 from J, leaving 9 bases between them. In germline, CDR1 is KGHSH, CDR2 LQKENI. The DNA for the CDR3 is TGTGCCAGCTCACCTCGACGGACCACAGATACGCAGTATTTT. As protein: CASSPRRTTDTQYF.

The chain carries TRBV5-4 and TRBJ2-7, with a tentative D call TRBD2 (5 bases). Germline CDR1 reads SGHNT; CDR2 reads YYREEE (reference sequence). The CDR3 has 15 amino acids. With 0 bases removed from V and 5 bases from J, the gap between germline ends came to 15 bases. The CDR3, as DNA: TGTGCCAGCAGCTTGGCCCTCGGGGTAAGCAACGAGCAGTACTTC. Amino acid sequence: CASSLALGVSNEQYF.

This clone is a singleton in its sample. V and J are TRBV11-2 and TRBJ2-5; D call uncertain. The CDR3 totals 17 residues. Trimming left V 1 base short and J 0 bases short, with 15 bases between. Germline-derived CDR1 and CDR2 are SGHAT and FQNNGV. CDR3 in DNA: TGTGCCAGCAGCTTAGGGTTCCAGGCGTATAACCAAGAGACCCAGTACTTC. Translation gives CASSLGFQAYNQETQYF.

The chain carries TRBV2 and TRBJ2-2; weak D call: TRBD1 (5 bases). V shed 6 bases and J shed 6 bases, with 14 bases lying between them. In germline, CDR1 is SNHLY, CDR2 FYNNEI. The CDR3 extends over 14 amino acids. The CDR3 region is CASRDTRAAGELFF. The CDR3, as DNA: TGTGCCAGCAGGGACACCAGGGCTGCCGGGGAGCTGTTTTTT.

V is TRBV6-6 and J is TRBJ1-4; no clear D. The CDR3 length is 15 residues. Trimming left V 6 bases short and J 0 bases short, with 11 bases between. Germline V gives CDR1 MNHNY, CDR2 SVGAGI (reference sequence). The CDR3 DNA sequence: TGTGCCAGCAGCGATTCGGCCGCAACTAATGAAAAACTGTTTTTT. It is translated as CASSDSAATNEKLFF.

About this clone: Additional DNA sequences in this sample encode the identical CDR3. V gene TRBV6-1 combines with J gene TRBJ2-2, with a weak D call TRBD1 (6 bases). V was pared by 6 bases and J by 1 base, with 9 bases between. The CDR3 has 14 amino acids. Germline V gene sequence: CDR1 MNHNS, CDR2 SASEGT. The CDR3, as DNA: TGTGCCAGCAGGGACAGCTGGAACACCGGGGAGCTGTTTTTT. Its translation: CASRDSWNTGELFF.

This chain links TRBV2 with TRBJ1-4, with D unclear. Germline CDR1 reads SNHLY; CDR2 reads FYNNEI. This CDR3 spans 14 amino acids. V shed 5 bases and J shed 3 bases, with 10 bases lying between them. The CDR3 spells CASSQGWANEKLFF. DNA for the CDR3: TGTGCCAGCAGTCAAGGATGGGCTAATGAAAAACTGTTTTTT.

This chain uses TRBV7-8 with TRBJ2-5; 8 bases fit TRBD1. Trimming took 5 bases from V and 5 from J; bases not matched to a gene: 7. Germline V gene lookup returns CDR1 SGHVS and CDR2 FQNEAQ. The CDR3 has 14 residues. This chain's CDR3 is CASSRDRGTETQYF. In DNA, the CDR3 is TGTGCCAGCAGCCGAGACAGGGGCACGGAGACCCAGTACTTC.

This chain's CDR3 is CASSEGKTGFTEAFF. The CDR3 DNA is TGTGCCAGCAGTGAAGGGAAGACAGGGTTCACTGAAGCTTTCTTT. The chain couples TRBV6-1 to TRBJ1-1; 7 bases align to TRBD1. The CDR3 runs 15 residues. CDR1 is MNHNS and CDR2 is SASEGT in the germline V gene. V was pared by 1 base and J by 4 bases, with 6 bases of the junction left unmatched.